The 26 T cell receptor beta chains below were found in one sample sequenced in a study of tissue T cells after allogeneic stem cell transplantation. Generated by immunoSEQ multiplex PCR, the TCRdb table keeps only in-frame clones and is missing some. The sample contains around 17,000 clones, under 80% of which appear only once. Sequencing was carried out using spleen. These receptor sequences come from a female BALB/c mouse in good health. Mice of this strain are of MHC haplotype H2-d.

Comments on this clone: The genes and germline here are from mouse. CDR3 sequence: CASSMGTDNERLFF. Incomplete CDR3 DNA: TGTGCCAGCAGTATGGGGACAGACAACGAAAGATTATTT. The J gene is TRBJ1-4, the V gene TRBV19; 7 nucleotides agree with TRBD1. Read data end 1 residue before the CDR3 end; the end is taken from the germline J gene. Trimming took 2 bases from V and 4 from J; bases not matched to a gene: 2. CDR3 length: 14 amino acids. The germline CDR1 and CDR2 sequences are FNHDT and SITEND (reference sequence). Full variable domain (outside the CDR3, taken from reference TRBV19 and TRBJ1-4): GGIITQTPKFLIGQEGQKLTLKCQQNFNHDTMYWYRQDSGKGLRLIYYSITENDLQKGDLSEGYDASREKKSSFSLTVTSAQKNEMAVFLCASSMGTDNERLFFGHGTKLSVL.

As regards this clone: Gene names are mouse gene names. The CDR3 goes on 1 residue after the read ends, and that part is filled in from the germline J gene. The rearrangement links TRBV20 to TRBJ1-5, with D tentatively TRBD1 (5 bases). Germline CDR1 GFQATS, CDR2 STVNSAI. CDR3 length: 13 residues. Trimming took 6 bases from V and 0 from J, leaving 9 bases between them. The CDR3 here is CGAKGYNNQAPLF. Incomplete CDR3 DNA: TGTGGTGCGAAGGGGTATAACAACCAGGCTCCGCTT.

Remarks on this clone: Gene labels here are mouse ones. The read terminates 1 residue before the CDR3 end, so the remaining end is supplied by the germline J gene. The chain uses TRBV19 and TRBJ2-5; TRBD1 matches at 9 bases. This CDR3 is built from 15 residues. Germline V CDR1 and CDR2: FNHDT, SITEND (reference sequence). V gave up 5 bases and J gave up 5 bases; unmatched junction bases: 9. CDR3 sequence: CASRPGTGKGDTQYF. The CDR3 DNA, read in part, is TGTGCCAGCAGGCCTGGGACAGGGAAGGGAGACACCCAGTAC.

A note on this clone: Mouse gene names apply. Partial CDR3 DNA: TGTGCCAGCGGTGATGCTGGGGCGAACACCTTGTAC. Its translation is CASGDAGANTLY. The whole CDR3 protein reads CASGDAGANTLYF. The chain joins TRBV13-2 to TRBJ2-4; maybe TRBD2 (6 bases). The DNA ends 1 residue before the CDR3 does, and the rest of the CDR3 is filled in from the germline J gene. Germline loops: CDR1 NNHNN, CDR2 SYGAGS (reference sequence). V lost 0 bases, J lost 6 bases, and 8 bases lay in between. The CDR3 runs to 13 residues.

As regards this clone: Gene names are the mouse ones. From the germline J gene comes the end of the CDR3, since the read stops 1 residue before it. The chain couples TRBV16 to TRBJ2-7, with D possibly matching TRBD1 (5 bases). This CDR3 spans 12 amino acids. Trimming removed 5 bases at V and 3 bases at J, with 8 bases between. Per germline, CDR1 SGHSA and CDR2 FRNQAP. CDR3 bases read: TGTGCAAGCAGCCCGGACAACTATGAACAGTAC. Translating it yields CASSPDNYEQY. The complete CDR3 reads CASSPDNYEQYF.

Note on this clone: Gene names refer to mouse genes. The read halts 1 residue ahead of the CDR3 end, with the missing end drawn from the germline J gene. The genes are TRBV13-3 and TRBJ1-6; no clear D gene. TRBJ1-6 is noted as an ORF with a role that remains uncertain. The V gene's germline CDR1 is NNHDY and CDR2 SYVADS. The CDR3 loop spans 14 amino acids. The V and J ends lost 2 bases and 3 bases respectively, with 6 bases between them. The part of the CDR3 DNA that was read is TGTGCCAGCAGTGAAACAGTCTATAATTCGCCCCTCTAC. This translates into CASSETVYNSPLY. The whole CDR3 protein is CASSETVYNSPLYF.

On this clone itself: The listed genes are named as in mouse. The missing CDR3 end, 1 residue past where the read stops, is filled in from the germline J gene. The chain couples TRBV13-2 to TRBJ2-5; 9 bases align to TRBD2. The CDR3 loop spans 14 amino acids. From germline, CDR1 is NNHNN and CDR2 SYGAGS (reference sequence). J lost 6 bases, V lost 0 bases, and 2 bases had no gene match. CDR3 sequence reads: CASGDAGTGDTQYF. Incomplete CDR3 DNA: TGTGCCAGCGGTGATGCCGGGACTGGGGACACCCAGTAC.

About this clone: Gene names and germline match the mouse. The CDR3 end is not reached by the read, which stops 1 residue before it; the germline J gene fills it in. V and J are TRBV2 and TRBJ1-4; the match to TRBD1 covers 10 bases. V gave up 5 bases and J gave up 5 bases; unmatched junction bases: 2. Germline CDR1 reads LGHNA; CDR2 reads YSYQKL. The CDR3 contains 14 residues. The sequenced part of the CDR3 DNA is TGTGCCAGCAGCGACAGGGGGCCGAACGAAAGATTATTT. This encodes CASSDRGPNERLF. The entire CDR3 is CASSDRGPNERLFF.

Concerning this clone: Gene names are the mouse ones. The missing CDR3 end, 1 residue past where the read stops, is filled in from the germline J gene. This chain joins TRBV4 and TRBJ2-2; D gene ambiguous. The CDR3 loop spans 13 amino acids. The V gene lost 4 bases and the J gene lost 3 bases, with 6 bases spanning the gap. Germline V CDR1 and CDR2: LGHDT, YNNKQL (reference sequence). CDR3 sequence reads: CASSFLHTGQLYF. The sequenced part of the CDR3 DNA is TGTGCCAGCAGCTTCCTTCACACCGGGCAGCTCTAC.

Of note for this clone: Here the gene names and germline are mouse. The read finishes 1 residue shy of the CDR3 end, and the germline J gene is used to complete it. The chain employs TRBV29 and TRBJ2-5; TRBD1 aligns across 11 bases. V lost 0 bases, J lost 8 bases, and 1 base stayed unmatched. The CDR3 spans 14 residues. CDR1 and CDR2 from the germline V gene are MSHET and SYDVDS. CDR3 region: CASSLSGTGGTQYF. CDR3 DNA (partial): TGTGCTAGCAGTTTATCCGGGACAGGGGGCACCCAGTAC.

In the case of this clone: Mouse gene names apply. The CDR3 end is not reached by the read, which stops 1 residue before it; the germline J gene fills it in. J is TRBJ2-7 and V is TRBV13-2; D ambiguous. Germline CDR1 reads NNHNN; CDR2 reads SYGAGS (reference sequence). The CDR3 has 12 residues. V shed 0 bases and J shed 2 bases, with 3 bases lying between them. The CDR3 loop reads CASGDVPYEQYF. Partial CDR3 DNA: TGTGCCAGCGGTGATGTCCCCTATGAACAGTAC.

As concerns this clone: Gene names are mouse gene names. Read sequence stops 1 residue before the CDR3 end, and the germline J gene provides the missing end. The chain carries TRBV1 and TRBJ2-1; 9 bases line up with TRBD1. Trimming at V came to 4 bases and at J to 5 bases, leaving 3 bases not matched to a gene. CDR1 is NSQYPW, CDR2 LRSPGD, per germline (reference sequence). The CDR3 is 14 amino acids. Incomplete CDR3 DNA: TGCACCTGCAGTGTCCGGGACAGGGATGCTGAGCAGTTC. Its protein product is CTCSVRDRDAEQF. The whole CDR3 is CTCSVRDRDAEQFF.

As regards this clone: Mouse germline and gene names are used. The CDR3 is cut off 1 residue early in the read; its end comes from the germline J gene. The J gene is TRBJ1-3, the V gene TRBV29, with no clear D. In germline, CDR1 is MSHET, CDR2 SYDVDS. The CDR3 has 14 amino acids. Between the trimmed V and J ends, which lost 2 bases and 0 bases, there was a span of 5 bases. The CDR3 sequence: CASSLGDSGNTLYF. The sequenced CDR3 bases are TGTGCTAGCAGTTTAGGGGATTCTGGAAATACGCTCTAT.

In the case of this clone: Gene names and germline match the mouse. The read terminates 1 residue ahead of where the CDR3 ends, so the germline J gene completes it. The rearrangement joins TRBV29 to TRBJ2-2; tentatively, D is TRBD1 (6 bases). The length of the CDR3 is 18 residues. CDR1 and CDR2 from the germline V gene are MSHET and SYDVDS. V was cut by 0 bases and J by 4 bases, with 18 bases left in between. The covered CDR3 bases are TGTGCTAGCAGTTTATCGATAGGCACAGGGTGGGGCACCGGGCAGCTCTAC. Amino acids: CASSLSIGTGWGTGQLY. The entire CDR3 sequence reads CASSLSIGTGWGTGQLYF.

Concerning this clone: The genes are named according to mouse. The CDR3 goes on 1 residue after the read ends, and that part is filled in from the germline J gene. This rearrangement joins TRBV19 to TRBJ1-4, with 7 bases matching TRBD1. J gave up 7 bases and V 6 bases, and 3 bases lay outside the gene matches. CDR1 FNHDT and CDR2 SITEND come from the germline V gene (reference sequence). CDR3 size: 12 residues. The CDR3 reads CASKQGSERLFF. CDR3 bases read: TGTGCCAGCAAACAGGGGAGCGAAAGATTATTT.

Details on this clone: Mouse germline and gene names are used. The read terminates 1 residue before the CDR3 end, so the remaining end is supplied by the germline J gene. The chain has TRBV3 and TRBJ2-7, with 7 nucleotides matching TRBD1. This CDR3 contains 14 residues. CDR1 and CDR2 (germline): SNHLY, FYNGKV (reference sequence). J lost 0 bases, V lost 5 bases, and 4 bases had no gene match. The CDR3 region is CASSQTGLSYEQYF. The sequenced CDR3 bases are TGTGCCAGCAGCCAGACAGGGCTCTCCTATGAACAGTAC. The full variable domain, in which reference TRBV3 and TRBJ2-7 provide the parts outside the CDR3, is GPKVLQIPSHQIIDMGQMVTLNCDPVSNHLYFYWYKQILGQQMEFLVNFYNGKVMEKSKLFKDQFSVERPDGSYFTLKIQPTALEDSAVYFCASSQTGLSYEQYFGPGTRLTVL.

About this clone itself: Mouse gene names and germline throughout. The DNA ends 1 residue before the CDR3 does, and the rest of the CDR3 is filled in from the germline J gene. This chain joins TRBV31 and TRBJ2-2, with D perhaps matching TRBD1 or TRBD2 (6 bases each). The CDR3 has 16 amino acids. Germline CDR1 GKSSPN, CDR2 SITVG. V lost 0 bases and J 0 bases, leaving 11 bases between the germline ends. The sequenced CDR3 bases are TGTGCCTGGAGTCTAGGGGGGAGAGCAAACACCGGGCAGCTCTAC. Protein sequence: CAWSLGGRANTGQLY. From start to end, the CDR3 is CAWSLGGRANTGQLYF.

Comment on this clone: Gene names and germline refer to mouse. The CDR3 goes on 1 residue after the read ends, and that part is filled in from the germline J gene. The rearrangement uses TRBV5 and TRBJ1-1; 7 nucleotides agree with TRBD1. CDR1 and CDR2 (germline): LGHNA, YNLKQL (reference sequence). After removal of 4 bases from V and 6 bases from J, the junction contained 5 bases not matched to a gene. The CDR3 loop spans 13 amino acids. CDR3 DNA (partial): TGTGCCAGCAGCCCCCACAGGGGCCCAGAAGTCTTC. Protein product: CASSPHRGPEVF. In full, the CDR3 reads CASSPHRGPEVFF.

With regard to this clone: Gene and germline names: mouse. The sequenced fragment ends 1 residue before the CDR3 boundary, so the rest is inferred from the germline J gene. The rearrangement joins TRBV29 to TRBJ1-2; 8 bases agree with TRBD1. The germline V gene encodes CDR1 MSHET and CDR2 SYDVDS. The V segment lost 5 bases and the J segment 1 base; nucleotides outside the gene matches: 3. The CDR3 length is 14 residues. CDR3 bases read: TGTGCTAGCAGTCAGGGGGCGGGAAACTCCGACTACACC. It specifies CASSQGAGNSDYT. The full CDR3 reads CASSQGAGNSDYTF.

Note on this clone: Genes here carry mouse names. The DNA ends 1 residue before the CDR3 does, and the rest of the CDR3 is filled in from the germline J gene. The chain combines TRBV2 with TRBJ1-3, with D hard to call. Trimming stripped 0 bases from V and 2 bases from J, with 5 bases between. Per germline, CDR1 LGHNA and CDR2 YSYQKL. This CDR3 region has 14 residues. The CDR3 spells CASSQDDTGNTLYF. The sequenced CDR3 bases are TGTGCCAGCAGCCAAGACGACACTGGAAATACGCTCTAT.

Concerning this clone: Gene names denote mouse genes. The DNA ends 1 residue before the CDR3 does, and the rest of the CDR3 is filled in from the germline J gene. The chain couples TRBV1 to TRBJ2-1; 7 bases fit TRBD2. This CDR3 contains 14 residues. The germline gives CDR1 NSQYPW, CDR2 LRSPGD (reference sequence). V dropped 4 bases and J dropped 1; count of bases not matched to a gene: 1. This CDR3 is CTCSDWGNYAEQFF. CDR3 DNA, as far as it was read: TGCACCTGCAGTGACTGGGGAAACTATGCTGAGCAGTTC.

A remark on this clone: Germline and genes: mouse. The CDR3 is cut off 1 residue early in the read; its end comes from the germline J gene. The chain couples TRBV5 to TRBJ1-4; D is perhaps TRBD1 (6 bases). V lost 0 bases and J 4 bases, leaving 12 bases between the germline ends. Germline CDR1 is LGHNA and CDR2 is YNLKQL (reference sequence). CDR3 length: 16 amino acids. The DNA read from the CDR3 is TGTGCCAGCAGCCAAGATCCGGGACAACACAACGAAAGATTATTT. This translates into CASSQDPGQHNERLF. The full-length CDR3 reads as CASSQDPGQHNERLFF.

This clone was observed a few times. The genes and germline here are from mouse. The CDR3 end lies 1 residue beyond the end of the read and is filled in from the germline J gene. V gene TRBV20 combines with J gene TRBJ1-2; perhaps TRBD1 as D (5 bases). The germline CDR1 and CDR2 sequences are GFQATS and STVNSAI. Trimming took 0 bases from V and 4 from J, leaving 12 bases between them. This CDR3 is built from 14 residues. The covered CDR3 bases are TGTGGTGCTAGGGATCCCAGGGAGGGCTCCGACTACACC. This sequence encodes CGARDPREGSDYT. The CDR3, in full, reads CGARDPREGSDYTF. Based on the CDR3 plus reference TRBV20 and TRBJ1-2, the full variable domain is GALVYQYPRRTICKSGTSMRMECQAVGFQATSVAWYRQSPQKTFELIALSTVNSAIKYEQNFTQEKFPISHPNLSFSSMTVLNAYLEDRGLYLCGARDPREGSDYTFGSGTRLLVI.

With respect to this clone: Gene and germline names: mouse. The read ends 1 residue shy of where the CDR3 ends; the end is completed using the germline J gene. The chain has TRBV29 and TRBJ1-1, with TRBD1 matching 9 bases. The CDR3 spans 14 residues. Germline V gives CDR1 MSHET, CDR2 SYDVDS. With 6 bases clipped from V and 4 bases from J, the junction kept 6 bases outside the gene matches. The part of the CDR3 DNA that was read is TGTGCTAGCAGCCCGGGACAGGGATTCACAGAAGTCTTC. Translating it yields CASSPGQGFTEVF. The full-length CDR3 reads as CASSPGQGFTEVFF.

With regard to this clone: Each gene name is a mouse one. The observed sequence ends 1 residue before the CDR3 terminus, with the missing tail filled in from the germline J gene. The gene calls are TRBV3 and TRBJ2-1; a weak D match, TRBD2 (5 bases). The CDR3 extends over 16 amino acids. The V gene's germline CDR1 is SNHLY and CDR2 FYNGKV (reference sequence). V was trimmed by 2 bases and J by 0 bases, leaving 11 bases between them. The CDR3 loop reads CASSLRFGDNYAEQFF. The CDR3 DNA, read in part, is TGTGCCAGCAGCTTAAGGTTTGGGGATAACTATGCTGAGCAGTTC.

In regard to this clone: Gene names follow the mouse nomenclature. This CDR3 is also generated by other DNA sequences in the sample. The part of the CDR3 DNA that was read is TGTGCCAGCAGTGACAGGGTTGAACAGTAC. Translating it yields CASSDRVEQY. The entire CDR3 protein reads CASSDRVEQYF. This chain joins TRBV13-3 and TRBJ2-7; a weak D match, TRBD1 (5 bases). The read comes to an end 1 residue before the CDR3 does, leaving the germline J gene to fill in the end. This CDR3 is 11 amino acids long. Germline V lookup: CDR1 NNHDY, CDR2 SYVADS. V gave up 2 bases and J gave up 6 bases, with 6 bases separating them.